Presented here are 9 T cell receptor beta chains from one specimen sequenced in a study of T cell responses to AZD1222 COVID-19 vaccine. Data came from immunoSEQ multiplex PCR; TCRdb stores just in-frame clones and leaves some out. Of fewer than 150,000 clones listed, over 80% are singletons. This sample comprised peripheral blood, obtained 28 days after the second AZD1222 dose. Source of these receptors: an adult who received the AZD1222 COVID-19 vaccine.

The chain combines TRBV3-1 (or the pseudogene TRBV3-2) with TRBJ1-1, with D tentatively TRBD1 (6 bases). CDR1 and CDR2 from the germline V gene are LGHDT and YNNKEL (reference sequence). V was pared by 3 bases and J by 7 bases, with 15 bases between. The CDR3 extends over 14 amino acids. The CDR3 is CASSHNRASDEAFF. The CDR3 DNA is TGTGCCAGCAGCCACAACAGGGCGAGTGATGAAGCTTTCTTT.

The CDR3 sequence is CASSHSIPEQNTEAFF. The CDR3 DNA sequence: TGTGCCAGCAGCCACTCCATCCCGGAACAGAACACTGAAGCTTTCTTT. The V call is TRBV4-2, the J call TRBJ1-1; D uncertain. Germline V CDR1 and CDR2: LGHNA, YNFKEQ. The V and J ends lost 3 bases and 1 base respectively, with 15 bases between them. This CDR3 contains 16 residues.

The chain combines TRBV11-2 with TRBJ2-2; TRBD2 is a possible D gene (7 bases). V lost 1 base and J 5 bases, leaving 17 bases between the germline ends. The CDR3 extends over 17 amino acids. Germline V gene sequence: CDR1 SGHAT, CDR2 FQNNGV. Here the CDR3 DNA reads TGTGCCAGCAGCTTAGCTGCTGTTAGGGGGGGGACCGGGGAGCTGTTTTTT. It encodes CASSLAAVRGGTGELFF.

V is TRBV10-2 and J is TRBJ1-1; D is uncertain. Trimming left V 5 bases short and J 3 bases short, with 13 bases between. The CDR3 loop spans 14 amino acids. Germline CDR1 WSHSY, CDR2 SAAADI. The CDR3 here is CASSPLTFYTEAFF. CDR3 coding DNA: TGCGCCAGCAGTCCCCTGACATTCTACACTGAAGCTTTCTTT.

The genes are TRBV28 and TRBJ1-2, with no clear D. Germline loops: CDR1 MDHEN, CDR2 SYDVKM. The CDR3 extends over 14 amino acids. V was pared by 1 base and J by 6 bases, with 12 bases between. The CDR3 loop reads CASSLYSDLDGYTF. CDR3 bases: TGTGCCAGCAGTTTATACAGTGACTTGGATGGCTACACCTTC.

The chain recombines TRBV5-4 with TRBJ2-2; 12 bases are shared with TRBD2. The CDR3 has 17 amino acids. The V segment lost 4 bases and the J segment 4 bases; nucleotides outside the gene matches: 8. Germline assignment: CDR1 SGHNT and CDR2 YYREEE (reference sequence). CDR3 region: CASSQPTSGGPTGELFF. Written as DNA, the CDR3 is TGTGCCAGCAGCCAGCCAACTAGCGGGGGGCCCACCGGGGAGCTGTTTTTT.

The chain links TRBV10-3 to TRBJ1-6; unclear D gene. CDR1 is ENHRY, CDR2 SYGVKD, per germline. The CDR3 sequence is 14 residues long. The ends were cut back, 5 bases at V and 7 bases at J, with 12 bases in the middle. The CDR3 region is CAISKTSENSPLHF. CDR3 coding DNA: TGTGCCATCAGTAAAACATCCGAGAATTCACCCCTCCACTTT.

The chain employs TRBV16 and TRBJ1-2; 9 positions agree with TRBD1. V was clipped by 4 bases and J by 2 bases; unmatched bases: 14. CDR1 is KGHSY and CDR2 is FQNENV in the germline V gene. CDR3 length: 18 residues. The CDR3 DNA is TGTGCCAGCAGCCGACCCACAGGGGGCGCTGAGGCCAACTATGGCTACACCTTC. It translates to CASSRPTGGAEANYGYTF.

V is TRBV7-2 and J is TRBJ2-7, with 8 bases fitting TRBD1. The CDR3 runs to 13 residues. Trimming cost V 4 bases and J 5 bases; bases outside gene matches: 4. Germline loops: CDR1 SGHTA, CDR2 FQGNSA. This CDR3 is CASSSWTGNEQYF. The CDR3, as DNA: TGTGCCAGCAGCTCGTGGACAGGGAACGAGCAGTACTTC.